This is a list of T cell receptor beta chains from one sample in a study of CD8 T cells in ankylosing spondylitis. TCRdb processed the 5' RACE reads anew with MiXCR; each CDR3 protein has one entry. The sample has more than 150,000 distinct CDR3 sequences, roughly 13% seen once; the top ten hold approximately 11%. Input material: blood, either unsorted or a sorted T cell fraction (not recorded which). Source of these receptors: a female donor with ankylosing spondylitis or in good health (not recorded which). CDR3s include the opening cysteine and the closing phenylalanine or tryptophan. D genes are given only for firm matches.

v_call,j_call,d_call,cdr3_aa
TRBV7-2,TRBJ1-2,TRBD1,CASSAYTGGLSYGYTF
TRBV5-1,TRBJ1-1,-,CASSVDVLNTEAFF
TRBV27,TRBJ1-1,TRBD1,CASSERQGDTEAFF
TRBV7-2,TRBJ1-2,-,CASSLVDRGKDGYTF
TRBV6-5,TRBJ2-5,-,CASSYDQGRQTQYF
TRBV5-6,TRBJ2-3,TRBD2,CASSLGSREWTDTQYF
TRBV5-1,TRBJ2-3,-,CASSLPEPSRTQYF
TRBV12-3/TRBV12-4,TRBJ2-2,-,CASSYDPPGELFF
TRBV9,TRBJ2-3,-,CASSRWGGGPQDTQYF
TRBV5-1,TRBJ2-2,TRBD2,CASSWTSGAGELFF
TRBV3-1,TRBJ1-1,-,CASCGMNTEAFF
TRBV10-3,TRBJ2-1,TRBD2,CAISRAERGNEQFF
TRBV24-1,TRBJ1-1,-,CATSDTGGSGSTEAFF
TRBV20-1,TRBJ2-1,TRBD2,CSAEGASGNYNEQFF
TRBV12-3/TRBV12-4,TRBJ2-4,-,CASSQDINKNIQYF
TRBV7-2,TRBJ1-2,-,CASFDVGGQDYGYTF
TRBV12-3/TRBV12-4,TRBJ2-5,-,CASRSGSGETQYF
TRBV20-1,TRBJ1-1,-,CSADSRTWNTEAFF
TRBV9,TRBJ1-1,-,CASSALKRGTEAFF